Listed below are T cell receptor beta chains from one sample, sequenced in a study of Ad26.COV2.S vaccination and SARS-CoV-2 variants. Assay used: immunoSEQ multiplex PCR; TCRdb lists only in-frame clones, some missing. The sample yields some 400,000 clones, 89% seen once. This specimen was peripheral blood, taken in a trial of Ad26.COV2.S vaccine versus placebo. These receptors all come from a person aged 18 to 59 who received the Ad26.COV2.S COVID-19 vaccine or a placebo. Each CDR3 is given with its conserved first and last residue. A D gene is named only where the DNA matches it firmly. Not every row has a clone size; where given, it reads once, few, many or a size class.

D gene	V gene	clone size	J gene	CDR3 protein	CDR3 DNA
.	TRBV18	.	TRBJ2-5	CASSPGGGRETQYF	TGTGCCAGCTCACCGGGCGGGGGCAGAGAGACCCAGTACTTC
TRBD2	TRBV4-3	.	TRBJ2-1	CASSQGLLAGSYNEQFF	TGCGCCAGCAGCCAAGGTCTTCTAGCGGGCTCCTACAATGAGCAGTTCTTC
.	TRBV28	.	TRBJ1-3	CASSSGGGGNTIYF	TGTGCCAGCAGTTCGGGCGGGGGCGGAAACACCATATATTTT
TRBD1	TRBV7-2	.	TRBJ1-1	CASSPDRRSTEAFF	TGTGCCAGCAGCCCGGACAGGCGGAGCACTGAAGCTTTCTTT
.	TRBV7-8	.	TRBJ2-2	CATSWSGANTGELFF	TGTGCCACCTCTTGGTCGGGGGCGAACACCGGGGAGCTGTTTTTT
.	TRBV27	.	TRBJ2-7	CASSLTGSVYEQYF	TGTGCCAGCAGTTTAACAGGCTCCGTCTACGAGCAGTACTTC
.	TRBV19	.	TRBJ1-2	CASSIYRSGYTF	TGTGCCAGTAGTATATACAGGAGTGGCTACACCTTC
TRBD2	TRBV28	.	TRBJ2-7	CASARGTRVHEQYF	TGTGCCAGCGCCCGTGGGACTAGAGTTCACGAGCAGTACTTC
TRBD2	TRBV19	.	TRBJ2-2	CASSILLAGDTGELFF	TGTGCCAGTAGTATTCTTCTCGCGGGAGACACCGGGGAGCTGTTTTTT
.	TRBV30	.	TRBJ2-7	CAWSHQPGYEQYF	TGTGCCTGGAGTCATCAGCCGGGGTACGAGCAGTACTTC
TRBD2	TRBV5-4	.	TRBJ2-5	CASSLPPGRREVGETQYF	TGTGCCAGCAGCCTCCCCCCGGGGAGGCGGGAGGTGGGAGAGACCCAGTACTTC
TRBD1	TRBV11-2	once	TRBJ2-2	CASSSAGGFNTGELFF	TGTGCCAGCAGTAGCGCAGGGGGCTTTAACACCGGGGAGCTGTTTTTT
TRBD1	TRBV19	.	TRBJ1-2	CASSQTGAEGYTF	TGTGCCAGTAGTCAAACAGGGGCGGAGGGCTACACCTTC
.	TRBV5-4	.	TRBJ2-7	CASSSVYGSEQYF	TGTGCCAGCAGCTCGGTCTACGGGAGCGAGCAGTACTTC
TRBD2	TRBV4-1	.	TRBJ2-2	CASSQASGRADNTGELFF	TGCGCCAGCAGCCAAGCTAGCGGGAGGGCCGATAACACCGGGGAGCTGTTTTTT
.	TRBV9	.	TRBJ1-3	CASRDPGNTIYF	TGTGCCAGCAGAGACCCTGGAAACACCATATATTTT
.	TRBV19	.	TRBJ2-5	CASISFVRGIEETQYF	TGTGCCAGTATCTCCTTCGTTAGAGGGATTGAAGAGACCCAGTACTTC
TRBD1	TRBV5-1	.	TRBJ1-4	CASSFGQEHQKLFF	TGCGCCAGCAGCTTTGGACAGGAGCATCAGAAACTGTTTTTT
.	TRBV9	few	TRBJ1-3	CASGPRVTATNTIYF	TGTGCCAGCGGTCCACGAGTGACGGCTACAAACACCATATATTTT
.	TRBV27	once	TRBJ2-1	CASSLGGLNYNEQFF	TGTGCCAGCAGTTTAGGGGGACTTAACTACAATGAGCAGTTCTTC
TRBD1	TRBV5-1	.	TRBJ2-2	CASRNRGADTGELFF	TGCGCCAGCCGGAACAGGGGGGCGGACACCGGGGAGCTGTTTTTT
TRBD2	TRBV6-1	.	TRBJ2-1	CASSGGTSGRVTEQFF	TGTGCCAGCAGTGGCGGGACTAGCGGGAGGGTAACTGAGCAGTTCTTC
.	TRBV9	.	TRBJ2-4	CASSVGGIDIQYF	TGTGCCAGCAGCGTAGGGGGAATAGACATTCAGTACTTC
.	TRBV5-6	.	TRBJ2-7	CASSLAAGEGLRRTRVQYF	TGTGCCAGCAGCTTGGCTGCAGGGGAGGGACTACGGCGAACTCGGGTGCAGTACTTC